One and the same sample provided the 20 T cell receptor beta chains below, sequenced in a study of blood T cells in healthy people across ages. Using a J-beta primer mix together with a sample-barcoded 5' primer, a second PCR was run for 7 to 11 cycles. TCRdb reanalysed the 5' RACE reads using MiXCR and keeps one entry per CDR3 protein. The data contain about 1.4 million distinct CDR3 sequences, 55% to 75% of them singletons. What was sequenced was blood. Receptors were obtained from a man aged 18 to 29 in good health.

The chain combines TRBV4-2 with TRBJ2-3; D gene ambiguous. CDR1 is LGHNA, CDR2 YNFKEQ, per germline. This CDR3 has 17 amino acids. Trimming took 2 bases from V and 2 from J, leaving 17 bases between them. As DNA, the CDR3 is TGTGCCAGCAGCCAATCAAATTTCCTAGACAACACAGATACGCAGTATTTT. Protein: CASSQSNFLDNTDTQYF.

The rearrangement uses TRBV6-6 and TRBJ1-5, with no clear D. The germline V gene has CDR1 MNHNY and CDR2 SVGAGI (reference sequence). This CDR3 is built from 13 residues. V gave up 0 bases and J gave up 5 bases, with 5 bases separating them. CDR3 sequence (DNA): TGTGCCAGCAGTTACTCGAGGGATCAGCCCCAGCATTTT. Its protein is CASSYSRDQPQHF.

This chain links TRBV3-1 with TRBJ2-1; 8 positions agree with TRBD2. After removal of 0 bases from V and 5 bases from J, the junction contained 12 bases not matched to a gene. The germline V gene encodes CDR1 LGHDT and CDR2 YNNKEL (reference sequence). The CDR3 loop spans 18 amino acids. DNA of the CDR3: TGTGCCAGCAGCCAAGAGTCCATTGGACCAGCGGGAGACAATGAGCAGTTCTTC. As protein: CASSQESIGPAGDNEQFF.

As for this clonotype: At one end, the junction sequence differs from germline, possibly due to a read error. The chain combines TRBV5-6 with TRBJ2-1, with 7 bases fitting TRBD2. The CDR3 has 15 amino acids. Germline CDR1 is SGHDT and CDR2 is YYEEEE. CDR3 amino acids: CASSTTSAHDNEQFF. The CDR3 DNA sequence: TGTGCGAGCAGCACCACTAGCGCCCACGACAATGAGCAGTTCTTC.

The chain has TRBV20-1 and TRBJ2-3; D unclear. The CDR3 runs to 11 residues. The V gene lost 5 bases and the J gene lost 6 bases, with 9 bases spanning the gap. The germline V gene has CDR1 DFQATT and CDR2 SNEGSKA (reference sequence). Written as DNA, the CDR3 is TGCAGTGCTCAATTTGGCGATACGCAGTATTTT. Protein: CSAQFGDTQYF.

The rearrangement links TRBV3-1 to TRBJ2-4; 8 bases match TRBD2. Near its end, the DNA agrees better with TRBJ2-7, so the J call may be wrong. The CDR3 consists of 15 residues. Germline V gene sequence: CDR1 LGHDT, CDR2 YNNKEL (reference sequence). In DNA form, the CDR3 reads TGTGCCAGCAGCAATCCCTCGGGAGGGGTCCACGAGCAGTACTTC. It encodes CASSNPSGGVHEQYF.

This chain links TRBV9 with TRBJ1-2; D is perhaps TRBD1 (5 bases). The CDR3 runs to 16 residues. Germline CDR1 reads SGDLS; CDR2 reads YYNGEE. V was cut by 4 bases and J by 4 bases, with 20 bases left in between. The CDR3 DNA reads as TGTGCCAGCAGCCCTAGCGTAATTCAGGGTGCCTATGGCTACACCTTC. Translation gives CASSPSVIQGAYGYTF.

The rearrangement links TRBV6-5 to TRBJ2-4, with TRBD1 matching over 10 bases. The J call may not be correct, given that the DNA end is closer to TRBJ2-7. The CDR3 totals 14 residues. Germline lookup yields CDR1 MNHEY and CDR2 SVGAGI. CDR3 coding DNA: TGTGCCAGCACCCTGACAGGGGGCGGGTACGAGCAGTACTTC. Encoded protein: CASTLTGGGYEQYF.

This clonotype occurred a few times. V and J are TRBV6-1 and TRBJ2-3; 7 bases match TRBD2. In germline, CDR1 is MNHNS, CDR2 SASEGT. The V segment lost 7 bases and the J segment 0 bases; nucleotides outside the gene matches: 7. CDR3 size: 15 residues. This CDR3 is CASNVAGASTDTQYF. The CDR3 DNA reads as TGTGCCAGCAATGTAGCGGGCGCAAGCACAGATACGCAGTATTTT.

The chain carries TRBV20-1 and TRBJ1-5; a possible D gene is TRBD1 (6 bases). The CDR3 length is 14 residues. Germline V CDR1 and CDR2: DFQATT, SNEGSKA (reference sequence). Trimming left V 7 bases short and J 3 bases short, with 16 bases between. This chain's CDR3 is CSVQGPEINQPQHF. The CDR3 region has the DNA TGCAGTGTCCAGGGGCCTGAAATCAATCAGCCCCAGCATTTT.

DNA for the CDR3: TGTGCCAGCAGCTTAGGTACCTCCCGAATCTATGGCTACACCTTC. Translating gives CASSLGTSRIYGYTF. This sequence joins TRBV7-2 and TRBJ1-2; D gene uncertain. Germline lookup yields CDR1 SGHTA and CDR2 FQGNSA. V was trimmed by 1 base and J by 4 bases, leaving 13 bases between them. The CDR3 runs to 15 residues.

V usage is TRBV7-8 and J usage is TRBJ2-7; D gene ambiguous. Deletions cut 5 bases from V and 0 bases from J, with 14 bases between. The germline CDR1 and CDR2 sequences are SGHVS and FQNEAQ. The CDR3 is 15 residues long. This CDR3 is CASSLKLVDSYEQYF. DNA for the CDR3: TGTGCCAGCAGCCTCAAGTTAGTGGACTCCTACGAGCAGTACTTC.

The chain combines TRBV20-1 with TRBJ2-3; D may correspond to TRBD1 or TRBD2 (5 bases each). Germline V gene sequence: CDR1 DFQATT, CDR2 SNEGSKA (reference sequence). V lost 0 bases and J 2 bases, leaving 12 bases between the germline ends. The CDR3 extends over 15 amino acids. This CDR3 is CSARERGYTTDTQYF. The CDR3 region has the DNA TGCAGTGCTAGAGAGAGGGGCTATACCACAGATACGCAGTATTTT.

The chain links TRBV7-9 to TRBJ1-2, with D unresolved. CDR1 is SEHNR and CDR2 is FQNEAQ in the germline V gene (reference sequence). This CDR3 has 16 residues. Trimming took off 5 bases at V and 8 bases at J, with 24 bases between the two ends. CDR3 nucleotide sequence: TGTGCCAGCAGCCCCCCCCGCGTCGAGGTCTTGGAAGGCTACACCTTC. Translated: CASSPPRVEVLEGYTF.

The chain joins TRBV20-1 to TRBJ1-5, with D maybe TRBD1 (5 bases). The CDR3 has 15 residues. Per the germline V gene, CDR1 is DFQATT and CDR2 is SNEGSKA (reference sequence). The V end was cut by 5 bases, the J end by 6 bases, with 20 bases between. The DNA of the CDR3 is TGCAGTGCTCGGGGACCAGGCGGTAGGGGTCAGCCCCAGCATTTT. It codes for CSARGPGGRGQPQHF.

The V and J genes are TRBV6-7 and TRBJ2-1, with D tentatively TRBD1 (5 bases). TRBV6-7 has ORF status, its function being uncertain. This CDR3 region has 13 residues. V lost 5 bases to trimming and J lost 13 bases, with 18 bases between them. CDR3 sequence (DNA): TGTGCCAGCAGTGGGGCTAGGCGGAATTTCCAGTTCTTC. Translating gives CASSGARRNFQFF.

This rearrangement joins TRBV27 to TRBJ2-5; TRBD2 is a possible D gene (6 bases). The germline V gene encodes CDR1 MNHEY and CDR2 SMNVEV (reference sequence). V lost 5 bases and J 9 bases, leaving 16 bases between the germline ends. CDR3 length: 13 amino acids. This CDR3 reads CASSVARDGAQYF. The DNA of the CDR3 is TGTGCCAGCAGTGTTGCGCGGGATGGGGCCCAGTACTTC.

The chain employs TRBV29-1 and TRBJ2-7; a possible D gene is TRBD1 (7 bases). This CDR3 has 14 amino acids. The germline V gene has CDR1 SQVTM and CDR2 ANQGSEA. V was shortened by 6 bases and J by 4 bases, with 19 bases between the two germline ends. CDR3 loop: CSVVPGDRIYEQYF. CDR3 coding DNA: TGCAGCGTCGTTCCGGGGGACAGAATATACGAGCAGTACTTC.

This clonotype was seen only a few times. This may arise from a read error, as a much more abundant clone is one base away. The CDR3 bases are TGTGCCAGCAGTTTATCGGGGGAGACCCAGTTCTTC. Amino acids: CASSLSGETQFF. The chain has TRBV27 and TRBJ2-1; D may be TRBD1 or TRBD2 (5 bases each). Trimming left V 0 bases short and J 13 bases short, with 10 bases between. The CDR3 is made up of 12 amino acids. Germline CDR1 reads MNHEY; CDR2 reads SMNVEV (reference sequence).

This clonotype appeared a few times. The V and J genes are TRBV4-1 and TRBJ2-5; a weak D match, TRBD2 (5 bases). The germline V and J ends were trimmed by 7 bases and 5 bases, with 20 bases remaining between them. CDR3 length equals 15 residues. Germline CDR1 MGHRA, CDR2 YSYEKL. The CDR3 loop is CASNPEGVVWETQYF. CDR3 nucleotide sequence: TGCGCCAGCAACCCCGAGGGCGTAGTTTGGGAGACCCAGTACTTC.